These 9 T cell receptor beta chains were all obtained from the same sample, sequenced in a study of blood T cell repertoires in COVID-19. Clones were sequenced by immunoSEQ multiplex PCR, and TCRdb holds only the in-frame ones, with some missing. The data hold a few hundred thousand clones, with approximately 79% observed a single time. The sequenced sample was PBMCs or T cells enriched from blood (not recorded which). Source of these receptors: a man aged 25-40 years with acute COVID-19.

The chain couples TRBV19 to TRBJ2-3; TRBD2 matches at 9 bases. After removal of 7 bases from V and 6 bases from J, the junction contained 8 bases not matched to a gene. Germline assignment: CDR1 LNHDA and CDR2 SQIVND (reference sequence). The CDR3 contains 14 residues. CDR3 sequence: CASNSGGLVDTQYF. In nucleotides, the CDR3 is TGTGCCAGTAATAGCGGGGGCCTAGTTGATACGCAGTATTTT.

J is TRBJ1-1 and V is TRBV29-1; D is ambiguous. V gave up 0 bases and J gave up 4 bases, with 9 bases separating them. CDR1 is SQVTM and CDR2 is ANQGSEA in the germline V gene. This CDR3 spans 13 amino acids. The CDR3 spells CSVEEREGTEAFF. In DNA, the CDR3 is TGCAGCGTTGAAGAACGAGAGGGCACTGAAGCTTTCTTT. The full variable domain, completed using reference TRBV29-1 and TRBJ1-1, is SAVISQKPSRDICQRGTSLTIQCQVDSQVTMMFWYRQQPGQSLTLIATANQGSEATYESGFVIDKFPISRPNLTFSTLTVSNMSPEDSSIYLCSVEEREGTEAFFGQGTRLTVV.

The CDR3 DNA reads TGTGCCAGCAGTCGCGGCCGACGAAGCCCGTTCTTC. This translates into CASSRGRRSPFF. V is TRBV12-3 or TRBV12-4 and J is TRBJ2-1; D is unclear. The CDR3 extends over 12 amino acids. V was pared by 5 bases and J by 15 bases, with 17 bases between.

The chain couples TRBV30 to TRBJ1-5; tentatively, D is TRBD1 (5 bases). The CDR3 runs to 13 residues. Germline V gene data show CDR1 as GTSNPN and CDR2 as SVGIG (reference sequence). V dropped 3 bases and J dropped 7 bases, with 13 bases sitting between them. CDR3 sequence: CAWSAGIGQPQHF. CDR3 bases: TGTGCCTGGAGCGCAGGGATTGGACAGCCCCAGCATTTT.

The sample holds a few counts of this clone. The chain uses TRBV19 and TRBJ1-4, with D possibly being TRBD1 (6 bases). The CDR3 has 15 amino acids. Germline V CDR1 and CDR2: LNHDA, SQIVND (reference sequence). V dropped 4 bases and J dropped 3 bases, with 12 bases sitting between them. CDR3 sequence: CASSTQGRANEKLFF. For the CDR3, the DNA is TGTGCCAGTAGTACCCAGGGGCGCGCTAATGAAAAACTGTTTTTT.

The chain joins TRBV19 to TRBJ1-2, with TRBD1 matching over 8 bases. The CDR3 length is 12 residues. V shed 2 bases, J shed 8 bases, and the junction held 1 base outside the gene matches. Germline-derived CDR1 and CDR2 are LNHDA and SQIVND (reference sequence). CDR3 DNA sequence: TGTGCCAGTAGTATACGGGACAGGGGCTACACCTTC. Encoded protein: CASSIRDRGYTF.

V and J are TRBV27 and TRBJ1-5; D not certain. V was trimmed by 2 bases and J by 0 bases, leaving 8 bases between them. CDR1 is MNHEY and CDR2 is SMNVEV in the germline V gene (reference sequence). The CDR3 has 15 amino acids. CDR3 amino acids: CASSLQFYSNQPQHF. CDR3 DNA sequence: TGTGCCAGCAGTTTACAGTTTTATAGCAATCAGCCCCAGCATTTT.

This chain joins TRBV7-9 and TRBJ1-5, with a possible D match to TRBD1 (5 bases). There are 12 residues in the CDR3. Trimming stripped 6 bases from V and 6 bases from J, with 9 bases between. CDR1 and CDR2 from the germline V gene are SEHNR and FQNEAQ (reference sequence). In DNA, the CDR3 is TGTGCCAGCAGACAGGATTTTCAGCCCCAGCATTTT. Protein sequence: CASRQDFQPQHF.

The CDR3 protein is CASWGGREGNQPQHF. The CDR3 DNA follows: TGTGCCAGCTGGGGGGGCAGGGAGGGCAATCAGCCCCAGCATTTT. The chain employs TRBV27 and TRBJ1-5, with D perhaps matching TRBD1 (6 bases). The germline gives CDR1 MNHEY, CDR2 SMNVEV (reference sequence). V lost 8 bases and J 2 bases, leaving 16 bases between the germline ends. The CDR3 has 15 amino acids.